These 27 T cell receptor beta chains were sequenced from one sample in a study of cytomegalovirus exposure and HLA in healthy donors. A multiplex PCR was run with 60 Vbeta primers and 13 Jbeta primers. Profiled with immunoSEQ multiplex PCR; TCRdb holds only in-frame clones, not every one. The sample gives 150,000 to 200,000 clones, about 76% of which show up once; 5% to 6.5% is in the top ten. The sample consisted of PBMCs. Receptor source: a young woman in good health and CMV-seropositive.

The gene calls are TRBV4-2 and TRBJ1-1, with D uncertain. The CDR3 runs 13 residues. V lost 1 base and J 1 base, leaving 4 bases between the germline ends. CDR1 is LGHNA and CDR2 is YNFKEQ in the germline V gene. The chain's CDR3 is CASSQAGNTEAFF. CDR3 coding DNA: TGTGCCAGCAGCCAAGCGGGGAACACTGAAGCTTTCTTT.

The chain is built from TRBV9 and TRBJ2-1; 8 bases align to TRBD2. The CDR3 has 15 residues. Per the germline V gene, CDR1 is SGDLS and CDR2 is YYNGEE. Losses at the gene ends were 0 bases for V and 6 bases for J; bases not matched to a gene: 5. The CDR3 here is CASSVALGGANEQFF. CDR3 DNA: TGTGCCAGCAGCGTAGCCCTCGGGGGGGCCAATGAGCAGTTCTTC.

The V and J genes are TRBV7-2 and TRBJ2-1, with 14 bases aligning to TRBD2. Germline trimming cut 5 bases from V and 9 bases from J; bases unmatched to any gene: 9. The germline gives CDR1 SGHTA, CDR2 FQGNSA. The CDR3 has 16 amino acids. The CDR3 reads CASSTTSGGARTEQFF. The CDR3 nucleotides read TGTGCCAGCAGCACGACTAGCGGGGGGGCGAGGACTGAGCAGTTCTTC.

This clone was recorded a few times. This sequence joins TRBV9 and TRBJ2-7; D may be TRBD2 (6 bases). The CDR3 totals 16 residues. The V end was cut by 3 bases, the J end by 0 bases, with 16 bases between. From germline, CDR1 is SGDLS and CDR2 YYNGEE. The CDR3 loop reads CASSEGGASSSYEQYF. In nucleotides, the CDR3 is TGTGCCAGCAGCGAGGGCGGGGCCTCGTCCTCCTACGAGCAGTACTTC.

The V and J genes are TRBV6-1 and TRBJ2-3, with 10 bases matching TRBD1. Germline CDR1 and CDR2: MNHNS and SASEGT. V was clipped by 4 bases and J by 9 bases; unmatched bases: 13. The CDR3 totals 16 residues. The CDR3 loop reads CASSVTGTGDFQTQYF. The CDR3 coding sequence is TGTGCCAGCAGTGTAACCGGGACAGGGGATTTCCAGACGCAGTATTTT.

The chain recombines TRBV4-3 with TRBJ2-7, with TRBD1 identical over 7 bases. Losses at the gene ends were 3 bases for V and 5 bases for J; bases not matched to a gene: 7. This CDR3 contains 14 residues. Germline CDR1 LGHNA, CDR2 YSLEER. Here the CDR3 DNA reads TGCGCCAGCAGCCAGGGGGACAGCCTCCACGAGCAGTACTTC. Protein sequence: CASSQGDSLHEQYF.

This rearrangement joins TRBV30 to TRBJ1-1; D call uncertain. Trimming removed 5 bases at V and 4 bases at J, with 14 bases between. The CDR3 consists of 13 residues. Germline V CDR1 and CDR2: GTSNPN, SVGIG (reference sequence). CDR3 in amino acids: CAWGFELSTEAFF. The CDR3 coding sequence is TGTGCCTGGGGTTTTGAGTTGAGCACTGAAGCTTTCTTT.

The chain recombines TRBV2 with TRBJ1-2; D is unclear. CDR3 size: 11 residues. V was trimmed by 6 bases and J by 14 bases, leaving 16 bases between them. The germline gives CDR1 SNHLY, CDR2 FYNNEI. The CDR3 DNA reads TGTGCCAGCAGAGAGTACGATTACGGGACCTTC. Amino acid sequence: CASREYDYGTF.

The chain uses TRBV10-3 and TRBJ2-7; TRBD2 agrees at 9 bases. CDR1 is ENHRY and CDR2 is SYGVKD in the germline V gene. The trim removed 7 bases at V and 3 bases at J, leaving 10 bases unmatched. This CDR3 comprises 15 residues. Here the CDR3 DNA reads TGTGCCATCATAAGTTGGCGGGGGGGCGTCTACGAGCAGTACTTC. Translated, it gives CAIISWRGGVYEQYF.

The genes are TRBV5-1 and TRBJ1-2; D gene uncertain. V was clipped by 0 bases and J by 2 bases, with 17 bases between them. The V gene's germline CDR1 is SGHRS and CDR2 YFSETQ. The CDR3 is made up of 17 amino acids. The CDR3 coding sequence is TGCGCCAGCAGCTTGGCCGTCTGGAAAAAACAGAACTATGGCTACACCTTC. The encoded protein is CASSLAVWKKQNYGYTF.

This clone was seen more than once but under ten times. Here the CDR3 DNA reads TGTGCCAGCAGCAAAGGACAGGGGGCGATGAACACTGAAGCTTTCTTT. It translates to CASSKGQGAMNTEAFF. The chain has TRBV21-1 and TRBJ1-1; TRBD1, the table's D call, was not compared with the DNA. TRBV21-1 is assigned pseudogene status. The CDR3 is 16 residues long.

The chain carries TRBV19 and TRBJ1-5, with D unresolved. This CDR3 spans 16 amino acids. Trimming stripped 1 base from V and 2 bases from J, with 12 bases between. Germline values: CDR1 LNHDA, CDR2 SQIVND (reference sequence). The CDR3 protein is CASSIGGELGNQPQHF. DNA of the CDR3: TGTGCCAGTAGTATAGGCGGGGAATTGGGCAATCAGCCCCAGCATTTT.

This clone was detected a few times. The chain has TRBV7-2 and TRBJ2-7; D not resolved. CDR3 size: 12 residues. The germline V gene encodes CDR1 SGHTA and CDR2 FQGNSA. With 3 bases removed from V and 5 bases from J, the gap between germline ends came to 8 bases. In DNA, the CDR3 is TGTGCCAGCAGCTTTTACCGAGACGAGCAGTACTTC. This encodes CASSFYRDEQYF. The full variable domain, with the rest looked up from reference TRBV7-2 and TRBJ2-7, is GAGVSQSPSNKVTEKGKDVELRCDPISGHTALYWYRQSLGQGLEFLIYFQGNSAPDKSGLPSDRFSAERTGGSVSTLTIQRTQQEDSAVYLCASSFYRDEQYFGPGTRLTVT.

This clone appeared a few times. The chain joins TRBV6-6 to TRBJ1-1, with D perhaps matching TRBD1 (6 bases). V was cut by 6 bases and J by 4 bases, with 18 bases left in between. The germline gives CDR1 MNHNY, CDR2 SVGAGI (reference sequence). This CDR3 region has 15 residues. The CDR3 here is CASRDNRVLGTEAFF. For the CDR3, the DNA is TGTGCCAGCAGGGATAACAGGGTATTAGGCACTGAAGCTTTCTTT.

The rearrangement joins TRBV7-9 to TRBJ2-5, with 7 bases identical to TRBD2. Unmatched junction bases numbered 12, after V lost 6 bases and J lost 2 bases. CDR3 length: 16 amino acids. Per the germline V gene, CDR1 is SEHNR and CDR2 is FQNEAQ (reference sequence). CDR3 protein: CASRAPPGGRQETQYF. CDR3 in DNA: TGTGCCAGCAGAGCACCCCCGGGGGGACGACAAGAGACCCAGTACTTC.

V usage is TRBV10-3 and J usage is TRBJ2-1; possibly TRBD2 for D (5 bases). CDR1 is ENHRY, CDR2 SYGVKD, per germline. The CDR3 runs to 15 residues. V gave up 4 bases and J gave up 5 bases, with 15 bases separating them. In DNA form, the CDR3 reads TGTGCCATCAGTGTCCCTTCCGGAGCGGACAATGAGCAGTTCTTC. Translated, it gives CAISVPSGADNEQFF.

The V gene is TRBV19, the J gene TRBJ2-1; D not certain. The CDR3 loop spans 16 amino acids. Germline CDR1 LNHDA, CDR2 SQIVND (reference sequence). Trimming removed 3 bases at V and 0 bases at J, with 12 bases between. CDR3: CASSIEEYSSYNEQFF. The CDR3, as DNA: TGTGCCAGTAGTATCGAAGAGTACAGCTCCTACAATGAGCAGTTCTTC. The entire variable domain, with the rest obtained from reference TRBV19 and TRBJ2-1, is as follows: DGGITQSPKYLFRKEGQNVTLSCEQNLNHDAMYWYRQDPGQGLRLIYYSQIVNDFQKGDIAEGYSVSREKKESFPLTVTSAQKNPTAFYLCASSIEEYSSYNEQFFGPGTRLTVL.

This CDR3 is CASRQGDSGNTIYF. The CDR3 coding sequence is TGTGCCAGCAGGCAGGGGGACTCTGGAAACACCATATATTTT. This rearrangement joins TRBV6-1 to TRBJ1-3; 7 nucleotides agree with TRBD1. The V gene end was trimmed by 6 bases and the J gene end by 0 bases; junction bases not matched to a gene: 2. Germline V lookup: CDR1 MNHNS, CDR2 SASEGT. The CDR3 runs to 14 residues.

This chain uses TRBV7-9 with TRBJ2-2; TRBD2 might be the D (5 bases). Germline CDR1 SEHNR, CDR2 FQNEAQ (reference sequence). The CDR3 loop spans 14 amino acids. Trimming shortened V by 4 bases and J by 2 bases, and 8 bases separated the two germline ends. The CDR3 loop is CASSSPSNTGELFF. In DNA form, the CDR3 reads TGTGCCAGCAGCTCGCCTAGCAACACCGGGGAGCTGTTTTTT.

The table lists this clone with a few counts. This sequence joins TRBV11-2 and TRBJ2-5, with 10 bases fitting TRBD2. The CDR3 covers 15 residues. J lost 7 bases, V lost 3 bases, and 8 bases had no gene match. Germline assignment: CDR1 SGHAT and CDR2 FQNNGV. This CDR3 is CASSLLAGVSGTQYF. DNA of the CDR3: TGTGCCAGCAGCTTGCTAGCGGGGGTATCGGGGACCCAGTACTTC.

V usage is TRBV28 and J usage is TRBJ1-6, with TRBD1 identical over 7 bases. J was trimmed by 8 bases and V by 5 bases; bases with no gene match: 3. From germline, CDR1 is MDHEN and CDR2 SYDVKM. The CDR3 contains 13 residues. CDR3 sequence: CASSTQGDSPLHF. In DNA form, the CDR3 reads TGTGCCAGCAGTACCCAGGGGGATTCACCCCTCCACTTT.

The rearrangement joins TRBV19 to TRBJ2-1, with TRBD1 as a possible D gene (6 bases). Between the trimmed V and J ends, which lost 3 bases and 8 bases, there was a span of 14 bases. The CDR3 sequence is 14 residues long. In germline, CDR1 is LNHDA, CDR2 SQIVND (reference sequence). CDR3 sequence: CASSITRQVDEQFF. The DNA for the CDR3 is TGTGCCAGTAGTATCACGAGACAGGTTGATGAGCAGTTCTTC.

This clone was picked up one time. The genes are TRBV7-2 and TRBJ2-5, with TRBD2 matching 8 bases. The CDR3 length is 14 residues. V was clipped by 3 bases and J by 8 bases; unmatched bases: 8. CDR1 and CDR2 (germline): SGHTA, FQGNSA. CDR3 in amino acids: CASSFDRGGCTQYF. CDR3 DNA: TGTGCCAGCAGCTTCGATCGGGGGGGGTGTACCCAGTACTTC.

V and J are TRBV30 and TRBJ1-6, with D unclear. This CDR3 is 13 amino acids long. Germline V gene lookup returns CDR1 GTSNPN and CDR2 SVGIG (reference sequence). The V gene lost 3 bases and the J gene lost 6 bases, with 9 bases spanning the gap. The CDR3 reads CAWSEGANSPLHF. The CDR3 DNA sequence: TGTGCCTGGAGCGAAGGAGCTAATTCACCCCTCCACTTT.

The V gene is TRBV10-3, the J gene TRBJ2-2, with D possibly TRBD2 on 6 matching bases. The germline V gene has CDR1 ENHRY and CDR2 SYGVKD. The CDR3 extends over 15 amino acids. The V gene lost 3 bases and the J gene lost 4 bases, with 12 bases spanning the gap. CDR3 region: CAISDNLGGTGELFF. The CDR3 nucleotides are TGTGCCATCAGTGATAATCTGGGAGGCACCGGGGAGCTGTTTTTT.

The chain joins TRBV30 to TRBJ1-2; TRBD1 matches at 9 bases. V shed 1 base, J shed 4 bases, and the junction held 7 bases outside the gene matches. Looked up from germline, CDR1 is GTSNPN and CDR2 is SVGIG (reference sequence). This CDR3 region has 15 residues. The CDR3 DNA is TGTGCCTGGAGTGGAACGGGACAGGGTTTCTATGGCTACACCTTC. This codes for CAWSGTGQGFYGYTF. The variable domain in full, with the rest retrieved from reference TRBV30 and TRBJ1-2, is SQTIHQWPATLVQPVGSPLSLECTVEGTSNPNLYWYRQAAGRGLQLLFYSVGIGQISSEVPQNLSASRPQDRQFILSSKKLLLSDSGFYLCAWSGTGQGFYGYTFGSGTRLTVV.

This sequence joins TRBV19 and TRBJ2-7; D possibly corresponds to TRBD1 (5 bases). In germline, CDR1 is LNHDA, CDR2 SQIVND (reference sequence). The CDR3 totals 15 residues. V was shortened by 4 bases and J by 0 bases, with 13 bases between the two germline ends. CDR3 sequence (DNA): TGTGCCAGTAGTAACGGTGACAGTTACTCCTACGAGCAGTACTTC. It specifies CASSNGDSYSYEQYF.